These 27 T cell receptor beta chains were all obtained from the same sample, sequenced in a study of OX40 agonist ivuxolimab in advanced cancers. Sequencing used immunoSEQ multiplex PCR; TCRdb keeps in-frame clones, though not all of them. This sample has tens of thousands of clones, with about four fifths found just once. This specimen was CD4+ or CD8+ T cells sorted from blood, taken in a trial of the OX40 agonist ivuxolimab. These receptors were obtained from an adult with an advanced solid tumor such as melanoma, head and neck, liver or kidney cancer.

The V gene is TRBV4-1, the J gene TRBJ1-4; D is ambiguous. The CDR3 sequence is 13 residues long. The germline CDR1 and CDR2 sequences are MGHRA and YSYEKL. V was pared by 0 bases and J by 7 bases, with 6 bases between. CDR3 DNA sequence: TGCGCCAGCAGCCAAGATCTAGGTGAAAAACTGTTTTTT. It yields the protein CASSQDLGEKLFF.

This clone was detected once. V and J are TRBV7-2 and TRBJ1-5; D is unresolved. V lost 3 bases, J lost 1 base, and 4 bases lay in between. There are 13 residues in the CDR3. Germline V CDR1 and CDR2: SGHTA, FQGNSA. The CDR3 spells CASSFGSNQPQHF. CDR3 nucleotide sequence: TGTGCCAGCAGCTTTGGGAGCAATCAGCCCCAGCATTTT.

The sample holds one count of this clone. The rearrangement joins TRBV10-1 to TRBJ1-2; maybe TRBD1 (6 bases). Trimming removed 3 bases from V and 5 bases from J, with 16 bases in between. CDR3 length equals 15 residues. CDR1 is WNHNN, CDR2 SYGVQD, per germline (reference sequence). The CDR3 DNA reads TGCGCCAGCAGTGACGGGGAGGGGGGGGGTTATGGCTACACCTTC. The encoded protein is CASSDGEGGGYGYTF.

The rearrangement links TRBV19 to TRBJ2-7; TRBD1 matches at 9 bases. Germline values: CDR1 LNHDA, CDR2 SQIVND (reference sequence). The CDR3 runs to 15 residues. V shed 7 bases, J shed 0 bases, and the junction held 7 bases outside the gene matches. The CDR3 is CASIGGQGSSYEQYF. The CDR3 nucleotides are TGTGCCAGTATAGGGGGACAGGGATCCTCCTACGAGCAGTACTTC.

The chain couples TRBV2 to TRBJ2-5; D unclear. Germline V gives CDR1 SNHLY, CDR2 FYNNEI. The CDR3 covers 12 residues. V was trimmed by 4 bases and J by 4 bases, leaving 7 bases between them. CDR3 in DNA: TGTGCCAGCAGTGCTCAGCGAGAGACCCAGTACTTC. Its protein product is CASSAQRETQYF.

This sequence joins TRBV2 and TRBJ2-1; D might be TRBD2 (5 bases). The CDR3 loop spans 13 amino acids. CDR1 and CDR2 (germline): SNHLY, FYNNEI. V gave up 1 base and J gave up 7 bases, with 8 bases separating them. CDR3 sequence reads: CASSEGEGNEQFF. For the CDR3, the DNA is TGTGCCAGCAGTGAAGGTGAGGGAAATGAGCAGTTCTTC. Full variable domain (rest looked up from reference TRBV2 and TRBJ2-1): EPEVTQTPSHQVTQMGQEVILRCVPISNHLYFYWYRQILGQKVEFLVSFYNNEISEKSEIFDDQFSVERPDGSNFTLKIRSTKLEDSAMYFCASSEGEGNEQFFGPGTRLTVL.

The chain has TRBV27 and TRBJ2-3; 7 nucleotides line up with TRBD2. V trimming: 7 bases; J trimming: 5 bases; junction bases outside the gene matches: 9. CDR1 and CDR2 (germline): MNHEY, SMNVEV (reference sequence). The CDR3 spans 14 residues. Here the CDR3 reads CASNLGGAGDTQYF. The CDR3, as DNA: TGTGCCAGCAACCTGGGAGGGGCCGGAGATACGCAGTATTTT.

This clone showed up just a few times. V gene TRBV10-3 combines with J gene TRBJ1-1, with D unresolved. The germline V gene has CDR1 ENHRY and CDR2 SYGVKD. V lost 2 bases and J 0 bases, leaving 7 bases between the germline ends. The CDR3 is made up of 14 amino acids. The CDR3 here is CAISEPGVNTEAFF. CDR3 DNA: TGTGCCATCAGTGAGCCGGGAGTGAACACTGAAGCTTTCTTT.

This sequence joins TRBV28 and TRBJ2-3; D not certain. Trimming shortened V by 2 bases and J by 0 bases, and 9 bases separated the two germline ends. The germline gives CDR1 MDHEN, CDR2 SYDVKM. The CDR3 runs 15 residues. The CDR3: CASSLLARSTDTQYF. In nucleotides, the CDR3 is TGTGCCAGCAGTTTACTGGCCCGGAGCACAGATACGCAGTATTTT.

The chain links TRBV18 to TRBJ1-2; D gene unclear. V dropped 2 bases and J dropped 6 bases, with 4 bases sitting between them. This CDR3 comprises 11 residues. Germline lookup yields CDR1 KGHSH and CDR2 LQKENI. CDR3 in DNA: TGTGCCAGCTCACCAGGGGATGGCTACACCTTC. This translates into CASSPGDGYTF.

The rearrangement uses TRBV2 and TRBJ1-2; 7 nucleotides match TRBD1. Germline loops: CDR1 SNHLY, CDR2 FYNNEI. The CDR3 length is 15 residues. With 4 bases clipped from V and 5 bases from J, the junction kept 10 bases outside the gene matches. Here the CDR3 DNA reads TGTGCCAGCAGTGGAGCCGGGACAGACCTTTATGGCTACACCTTC. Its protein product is CASSGAGTDLYGYTF.

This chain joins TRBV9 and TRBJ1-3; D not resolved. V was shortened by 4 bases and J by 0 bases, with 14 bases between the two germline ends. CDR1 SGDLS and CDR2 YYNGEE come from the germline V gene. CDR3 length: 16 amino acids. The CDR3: CASSRARQISGNTIYF. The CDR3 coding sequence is TGTGCCAGCAGCAGAGCTCGCCAGATCTCTGGAAACACCATATATTTT.

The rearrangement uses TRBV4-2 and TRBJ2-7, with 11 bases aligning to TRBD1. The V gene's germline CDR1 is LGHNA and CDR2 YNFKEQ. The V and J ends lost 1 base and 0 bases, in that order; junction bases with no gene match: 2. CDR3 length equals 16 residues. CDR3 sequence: CASSQAGTGGSYEQYF. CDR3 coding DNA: TGTGCCAGCAGCCAAGCCGGGACAGGGGGCTCCTACGAGCAGTACTTC.

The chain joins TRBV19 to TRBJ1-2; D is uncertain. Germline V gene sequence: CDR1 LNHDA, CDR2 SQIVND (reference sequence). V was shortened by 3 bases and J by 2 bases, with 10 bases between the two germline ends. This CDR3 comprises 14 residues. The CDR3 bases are TGTGCCAGTAGTATCACGGGCAACAACTATGGCTACACCTTC. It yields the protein CASSITGNNYGYTF.

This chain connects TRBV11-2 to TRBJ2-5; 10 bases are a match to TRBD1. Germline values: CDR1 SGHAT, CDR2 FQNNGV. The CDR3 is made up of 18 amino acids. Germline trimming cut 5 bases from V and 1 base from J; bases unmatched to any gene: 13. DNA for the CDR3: TGTGCCAGCAGCGTCCCCTGGGGGACAGGGGTTTCCCAAGAGACCCAGTACTTC. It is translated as CASSVPWGTGVSQETQYF.

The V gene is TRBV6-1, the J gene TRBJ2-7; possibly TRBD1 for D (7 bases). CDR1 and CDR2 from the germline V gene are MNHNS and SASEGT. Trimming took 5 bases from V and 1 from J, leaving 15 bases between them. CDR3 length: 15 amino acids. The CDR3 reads CASSLQGGQSYEQYV. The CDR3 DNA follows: TGTGCCAGCAGTTTGCAGGGGGGACAATCCTACGAGCAGTACGTC.

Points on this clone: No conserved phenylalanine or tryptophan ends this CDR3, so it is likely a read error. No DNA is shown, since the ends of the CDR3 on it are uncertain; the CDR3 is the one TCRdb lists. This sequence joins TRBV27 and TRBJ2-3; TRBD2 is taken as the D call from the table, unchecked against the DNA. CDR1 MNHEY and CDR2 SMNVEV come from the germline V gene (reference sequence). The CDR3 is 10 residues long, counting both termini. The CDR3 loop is CASSSLRDFG.

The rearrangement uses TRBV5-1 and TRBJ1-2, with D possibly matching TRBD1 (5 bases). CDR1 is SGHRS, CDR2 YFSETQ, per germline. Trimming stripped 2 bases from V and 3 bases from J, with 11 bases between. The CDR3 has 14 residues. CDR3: CASSLAGVDYGYTF. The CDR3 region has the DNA TGCGCCAGCAGCTTAGCGGGGGTGGACTATGGCTACACCTTC.

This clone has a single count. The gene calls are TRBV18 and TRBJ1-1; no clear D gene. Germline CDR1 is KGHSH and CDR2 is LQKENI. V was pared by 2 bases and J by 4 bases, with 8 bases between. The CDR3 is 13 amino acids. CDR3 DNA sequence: TGTGCCAGCTCACCAAGAGAGGGCACTGAAGCTTTCTTT. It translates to CASSPREGTEAFF.

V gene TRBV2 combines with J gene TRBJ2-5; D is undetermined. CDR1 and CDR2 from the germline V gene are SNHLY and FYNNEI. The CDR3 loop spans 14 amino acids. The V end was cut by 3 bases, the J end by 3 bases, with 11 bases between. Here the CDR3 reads CASSELGRKETQYF. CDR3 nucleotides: TGTGCCAGCAGTGAGTTAGGGCGGAAAGAGACCCAGTACTTC.

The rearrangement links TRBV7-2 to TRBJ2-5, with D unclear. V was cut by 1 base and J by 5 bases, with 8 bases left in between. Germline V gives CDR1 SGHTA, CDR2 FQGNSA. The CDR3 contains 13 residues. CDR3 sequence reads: CASSLGFGETQYF. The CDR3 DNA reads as TGTGCCAGCAGCTTAGGTTTCGGGGAGACCCAGTACTTC.

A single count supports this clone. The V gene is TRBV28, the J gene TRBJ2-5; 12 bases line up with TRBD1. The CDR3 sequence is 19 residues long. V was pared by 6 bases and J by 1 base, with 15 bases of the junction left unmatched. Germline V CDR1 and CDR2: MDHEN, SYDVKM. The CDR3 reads CASSLAPGQGALRQETQYF. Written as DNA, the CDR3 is TGTGCCAGCAGCCTAGCACCGGGACAGGGGGCGCTCCGCCAAGAGACCCAGTACTTC.

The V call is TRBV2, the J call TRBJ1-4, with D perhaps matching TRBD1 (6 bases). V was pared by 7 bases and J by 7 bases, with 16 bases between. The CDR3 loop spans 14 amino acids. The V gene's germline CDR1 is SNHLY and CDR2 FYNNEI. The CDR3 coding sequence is TGTGCCAGCACCGGACAGACATCCAGTGAAAAACTGTTTTTT. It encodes CASTGQTSSEKLFF.

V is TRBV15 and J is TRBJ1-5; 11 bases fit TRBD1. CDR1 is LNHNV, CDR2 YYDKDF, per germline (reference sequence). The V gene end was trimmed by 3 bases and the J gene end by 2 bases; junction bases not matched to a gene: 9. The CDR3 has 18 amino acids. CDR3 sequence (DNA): TGTGCCACCAGCAGGATGGCCGGGACAGGGGGAGGCAATCAGCCCCAGCATTTT. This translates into CATSRMAGTGGGNQPQHF.

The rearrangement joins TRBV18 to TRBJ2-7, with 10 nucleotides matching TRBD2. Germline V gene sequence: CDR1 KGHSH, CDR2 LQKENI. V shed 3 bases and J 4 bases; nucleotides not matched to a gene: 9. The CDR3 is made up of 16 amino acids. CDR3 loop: CASSPAGTSVQYEQYF. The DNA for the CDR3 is TGTGCCAGCTCACCCGCCGGGACTAGCGTACAATACGAGCAGTACTTC.

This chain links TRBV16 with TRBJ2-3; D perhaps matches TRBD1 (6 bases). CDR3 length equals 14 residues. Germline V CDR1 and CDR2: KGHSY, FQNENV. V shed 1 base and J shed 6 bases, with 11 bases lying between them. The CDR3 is CASSQWGTGDTQYF. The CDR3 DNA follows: TGTGCCAGCAGCCAATGGGGAACAGGGGATACGCAGTATTTT.

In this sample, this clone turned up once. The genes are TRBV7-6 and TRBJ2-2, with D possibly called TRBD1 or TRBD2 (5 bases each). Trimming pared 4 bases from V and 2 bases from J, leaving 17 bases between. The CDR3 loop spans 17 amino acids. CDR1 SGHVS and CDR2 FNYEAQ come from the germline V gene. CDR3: CASSWGGSTRNTGELFF. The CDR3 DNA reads TGTGCCAGCAGCTGGGGCGGGTCAACGAGAAACACCGGGGAGCTGTTTTTT. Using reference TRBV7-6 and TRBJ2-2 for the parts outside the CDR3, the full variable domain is GAGVSQSPRYKVTKRGQDVALRCDPISGHVSLYWYRQALGQGPEFLTYFNYEAQQDKSGLPNDRFSAERPEGSISTLTIQRTEQRDSAMYRCASSWGGSTRNTGELFFGEGSRLTVL.